These 21 T cell receptor beta chains were sequenced from one sample in a study of T cell repertoires in cytomegalovirus infection. TCRdb ran MiXCR on the reads and lists one entry per CDR3 protein. This table holds about 110,000 distinct CDR3 sequences, around 40% found once. Antigen specificity for these receptors is unknown. Sequenced material: CD8+ T cells from cultured PBMCs, taken from culture after CMV antigen stimulation. These receptors originate from a human donor in good health (CMV status not recorded). Some clones in this sample may be carry-over from other donors' samples.

The J gene is TRBJ2-7, the V gene TRBV7-8; possible D gene TRBD2, 6 bases. Trimming took 0 bases from V and 3 from J, leaving 12 bases between them. Germline CDR1 SGHVS, CDR2 FQNEAQ. This CDR3 comprises 15 residues. The CDR3 here is CASSLAGTENYEQYF. Written as DNA, the CDR3 is TGTGCCAGCAGCTTAGCCGGGACTGAGAACTACGAGCAGTACTTC.

This clonotype was seen a few times. The chain combines TRBV28 with TRBJ2-7; tentative D call: TRBD1 (5 bases). V gave up 6 bases and J gave up 6 bases, with 12 bases separating them. The CDR3 has 12 amino acids. Germline V gives CDR1 MDHEN, CDR2 SYDVKM. The CDR3 coding sequence is TGTGCCAGCAGCTTCGGACAACCCGAGCAGTACTTC. It yields the protein CASSFGQPEQYF. The whole variable domain, filled in from reference TRBV28 and TRBJ2-7, reads DVKVTQSSRYLVKRTGEKVFLECVQDMDHENMFWYRQDPGLGLRLIYFSYDVKMKEKGDIPEGYSVSREKKERFSLILESASTNQTSMYLCASSFGQPEQYFGPGTRLTVT.

This sequence joins TRBV20-1 and TRBJ1-2; no clear D. Germline V gene lookup returns CDR1 DFQATT and CDR2 SNEGSKA (reference sequence). The germline V and J ends were trimmed by 0 bases and 8 bases, with 10 bases remaining between them. This CDR3 contains 12 residues. CDR3 residues: CSAREASSGYTF. CDR3 sequence (DNA): TGCAGTGCTAGAGAGGCCTCTTCCGGCTACACCTTC.

The chain couples TRBV15 to TRBJ2-3; D is tentatively TRBD1 or TRBD2 (6 bases each). The V gene's germline CDR1 is LNHNV and CDR2 YYDKDF (reference sequence). This CDR3 region has 15 residues. V gave up 0 bases and J gave up 2 bases, with 9 bases separating them. This CDR3 is CATSRDGGITDTQYF. The CDR3 DNA reads as TGTGCCACCAGCAGAGACGGGGGCATCACAGATACGCAGTATTTT.

The rearrangement uses TRBV27 and TRBJ2-1; TRBD2 matches 9 bases. The CDR3 is 17 amino acids. The germline V gene encodes CDR1 MNHEY and CDR2 SMNVEV (reference sequence). V lost 1 base to trimming and J lost 9 bases; unmatched junction nucleotides: 13. As DNA, the CDR3 is TGTGCCAGCAGTTTATGGGCTAGCGGGGAATCGGTCAGTGAGCAGTTCTTC. Translation: CASSLWASGESVSEQFF.

This chain uses TRBV19 with TRBJ2-1; possibly TRBD2 for D (5 bases). The germline V gene encodes CDR1 LNHDA and CDR2 SQIVND (reference sequence). The CDR3 runs to 11 residues. Trimming removed 5 bases from V and 9 bases from J, with 8 bases in between. The CDR3 reads CASSSGVEQFF. CDR3 sequence (DNA): TGTGCCAGTAGTTCCGGGGTTGAGCAGTTCTTC.

By share, this clonotype counts as medium-sized. The rearrangement links TRBV7-9 to TRBJ2-7, with TRBD1 identical over 7 bases. Trimming removed 5 bases from V and 3 bases from J; junction bases left unmatched: 4. Per germline, CDR1 SEHNR and CDR2 FQNEAQ (reference sequence). The CDR3 loop spans 13 amino acids. CDR3 residues: CASSPTGFYEQYF. The CDR3 DNA is TGTGCCAGCAGCCCGACAGGGTTCTACGAGCAGTACTTC.

This chain connects TRBV28 to TRBJ2-5, with D possibly called TRBD1 or TRBD2 (6 bases each). The germline V gene encodes CDR1 MDHEN and CDR2 SYDVKM. Trimming cost V 5 bases and J 1 base, with 17 bases left between them. This CDR3 is 16 amino acids long. The CDR3 region is CASSGGYREAQETQYF. Here the CDR3 DNA reads TGTGCCAGCAGTGGGGGGTACAGGGAAGCCCAAGAGACCCAGTACTTC.

This clonotype was seen many times. The V and J genes are TRBV10-3 and TRBJ2-3; D not resolved. The germline V gene has CDR1 ENHRY and CDR2 SYGVKD. This CDR3 contains 12 residues. V lost 6 bases to trimming and J lost 6 bases, with 10 bases between them. This chain's CDR3 is CAIRDDGDTQYF. CDR3 coding DNA: TGTGCCATCAGAGACGATGGGGATACGCAGTATTTT.

The chain links TRBV7-2 to TRBJ2-1, with 7 bases identical to TRBD2. Germline-derived CDR1 and CDR2 are SGHTA and FQGNSA. The CDR3 spans 15 residues. With 4 bases clipped from V and 7 bases from J, the junction kept 10 bases outside the gene matches. CDR3 residues: CASSWALAAGNEQFF. In DNA form, the CDR3 reads TGTGCCAGCAGCTGGGCCCTAGCGGCGGGGAATGAGCAGTTCTTC.

This rearrangement joins TRBV27 to TRBJ2-7; 9 positions agree with TRBD1. V gave up 0 bases and J gave up 4 bases; unmatched junction bases: 4. Germline assignment: CDR1 MNHEY and CDR2 SMNVEV (reference sequence). The CDR3 extends over 15 amino acids. The CDR3 reads CASSLSPGQGYEQYF. CDR3 DNA: TGTGCCAGCAGTTTATCCCCGGGACAGGGATACGAGCAGTACTTC.

This chain links TRBV30 with TRBJ1-3, with 11 bases that match TRBD1. CDR1 and CDR2 (germline): GTSNPN, SVGIG (reference sequence). After removal of 7 bases from V and 7 bases from J, the junction contained 3 bases not matched to a gene. CDR3 length equals 12 residues. The CDR3 bases are TGTGCCTTAGGACAGGGGGCTAACACCATATATTTT. It translates to CALGQGANTIYF.

This chain joins TRBV29-1 and TRBJ2-1, with D perhaps matching TRBD2 (11 bases). Trimming took 0 bases from V and 7 from J, leaving 22 bases between them. Germline loops: CDR1 SQVTM, CDR2 ANQGSEA. This CDR3 contains 17 residues. The CDR3 bases are TGCAGCGTTGAAGATTTCACTAGCGGGGGACAGGGGAATGAGCAGTTCTTC. Amino acid sequence: CSVEDFTSGGQGNEQFF.

This clonotype has a handful of counts. CDR3 DNA: TGTGCCAGTAGTATAGGATCGGGGTCACCCCTCCACTTT. The encoded protein is CASSIGSGSPLHF. The rearrangement uses TRBV19 and TRBJ1-6; D is uncertain. V lost 1 base to trimming and J lost 10 bases, with 8 bases between them. Germline V gene data show CDR1 as LNHDA and CDR2 as SQIVND (reference sequence). The CDR3 totals 13 residues.

The chain recombines TRBV4-1 with TRBJ1-1; 7 nucleotides align to TRBD1. J lost 4 bases, V lost 3 bases, and 5 bases had no gene match. The CDR3 has 14 amino acids. The germline V gene has CDR1 MGHRA and CDR2 YSYEKL. CDR3 region: CASSHTGVGTEAFF. The DNA of the CDR3 is TGCGCCAGCAGCCATACAGGGGTCGGCACTGAAGCTTTCTTT.

The chain links TRBV12-3 or TRBV12-4 to TRBJ2-3, with TRBD1 matching over 11 bases. Unmatched junction bases numbered 4, after V lost 4 bases and J lost 4 bases. This CDR3 has 15 amino acids. CDR3 sequence reads: CASSWTGGYSDTQYF. In DNA form, the CDR3 reads TGTGCCAGCAGTTGGACAGGGGGCTACTCAGATACGCAGTATTTT.

This clonotype has just a few counts. The genes are TRBV7-2 and TRBJ1-1; 7 nucleotides match TRBD1. The junction had 9 bases not matched to a gene; V was cut back by 7 bases and J by 4 bases. The CDR3 runs 14 residues. CDR1 is SGHTA, CDR2 FQGNSA, per germline. Written as DNA, the CDR3 is TGTGCCAGCAACCTCAGGGGGGCGGGCACTGAAGCTTTCTTT. This codes for CASNLRGAGTEAFF.

The rearrangement uses TRBV4-1 and TRBJ2-6; D remains ambiguous. The germline V and J ends were trimmed by 2 bases and 4 bases, with 12 bases remaining between them. The CDR3 is 16 residues long. Germline V gene sequence: CDR1 MGHRA, CDR2 YSYEKL. Here the CDR3 DNA reads TGCGCCAGCAGCCAATTTACATCGCGGGGGGCCAACGTCCTGACTTTC. Residues: CASSQFTSRGANVLTF.

The V and J genes are TRBV20-1 and TRBJ1-5; a possible D gene is TRBD1 (5 bases). Per germline, CDR1 DFQATT and CDR2 SNEGSKA (reference sequence). The CDR3 contains 16 residues. Trimming stripped 0 bases from V and 0 bases from J, with 12 bases between. The CDR3 DNA reads TGCAGTGCTAGAGATCGTCGAGACAGTAGCAATCAGCCCCAGCATTTT. Protein product: CSARDRRDSSNQPQHF.

At least ten counts were recorded for this clonotype. The chain links TRBV6-5 to TRBJ2-7; either TRBD1 or TRBD2 may supply D (5 bases each). The CDR3 covers 15 residues. The V end was cut by 5 bases, the J end by 5 bases, with 19 bases between. Germline CDR1 reads MNHEY; CDR2 reads SVGAGI. The CDR3 DNA reads as TGTGCCAGCAGTCCACGGCAGATCAGGGACCACGAGCAGTACTTC. Translated: CASSPRQIRDHEQYF.

The chain has TRBV6-1 and TRBJ2-4, with TRBD2 identical over 8 bases. The CDR3 extends over 15 amino acids. Germline V lookup: CDR1 MNHNS, CDR2 SASEGT. The ends lost 0 bases at V and 8 bases at J; junction bases unmatched: 6. The CDR3 region has the DNA TGTGCCAGCAGTGAAGCCCCCGGGGGGGGCCACATTCAGTACTTC. It codes for CASSEAPGGGHIQYF.